These 30 T cell receptor beta chains came from one sample sequenced in a study of blood T cell repertoires in COVID-19. Sequencing was performed with immunoSEQ multiplex PCR; in TCRdb, only in-frame clones are kept and a portion is missing. This table holds 250,000 to 300,000 clones, roughly 89% found once. The sample taken for sequencing was peripheral blood. Every receptor here comes from a woman aged 40 to 50 who had recovered from COVID-19.

The J gene is TRBJ1-2, the V gene TRBV5-4; TRBD1 matches 9 bases. With V trimmed by 1 base and J by 6 bases, 4 bases remained unmatched. The length of the CDR3 is 14 residues. From germline, CDR1 is SGHNT and CDR2 YYREEE (reference sequence). For the CDR3, the DNA is TGTGCCAGCAGCTTGTGGGGACAGGGAGATGGCTACACCTTC. Its protein product is CASSLWGQGDGYTF.

This chain connects TRBV27 to TRBJ2-6; TRBD2 agrees at 8 bases. The CDR3 covers 16 residues. Germline V CDR1 and CDR2: MNHEY, SMNVEV (reference sequence). V dropped 5 bases and J dropped 1; count of bases not matched to a gene: 4. This CDR3 reads CASSPGLGSGANVLTF. The CDR3 coding sequence is TGTGCCAGCAGTCCGGGACTAGGATCTGGGGCCAACGTCCTGACTTTC.

The V gene is TRBV6-5, the J gene TRBJ1-3; a weak D match, TRBD1 (5 bases). The germline gives CDR1 MNHEY, CDR2 SVGAGI. Trimming took 4 bases from V and 0 from J, leaving 10 bases between them. The CDR3 sequence is 15 residues long. DNA for the CDR3: TGTGCCAGCAGTTCAACAGGCTTCTCTGGAAACACCATATATTTT. It is translated as CASSSTGFSGNTIYF.

The V call is TRBV5-1, the J call TRBJ2-7; TRBD2 might be the D (6 bases). The germline CDR1 and CDR2 sequences are SGHRS and YFSETQ. The length of the CDR3 is 13 residues. Trimming cost V 0 bases and J 5 bases, with 9 bases left between them. CDR3 DNA sequence: TGCGCCAGCAGCTTGGGGCTAGCGAACGAGCAGTACTTC. Protein sequence: CASSLGLANEQYF.

The chain carries TRBV5-1 and TRBJ2-3, with 16 bases lining up with TRBD2. The CDR3 totals 18 residues. Germline V gene lookup returns CDR1 SGHRS and CDR2 YFSETQ. With 9 bases clipped from V and 6 bases from J, the junction kept 16 bases outside the gene matches. The CDR3 DNA reads as TGCGCCACCAACCCCGGGACTAGCGGGGGGGCTAGTACGGATACGCAGTATTTT. It encodes CATNPGTSGGASTDTQYF.

A few counts support this clone. This chain joins TRBV6-5 and TRBJ2-6, with D possibly matching TRBD1 (5 bases). The V end lost 2 bases, the J end lost 0 bases, and 5 bases lay between the germline ends. This CDR3 has 15 amino acids. Germline assignment: CDR1 MNHEY and CDR2 SVGAGI. The CDR3 spells CASSYDSSGANVLTF. In DNA, the CDR3 is TGTGCCAGCAGTTACGACAGCTCTGGGGCCAACGTCCTGACTTTC.

This clone was observed a handful of times. The chain combines TRBV6-2 or TRBV6-3 with TRBJ1-4; 9 bases align to TRBD1. This CDR3 spans 14 amino acids. Germline CDR1 is MNHEY and CDR2 is SVGEGT. V shed 4 bases and J 7 bases; nucleotides not matched to a gene: 4. The CDR3 region has the DNA TGTGCCAGCAGTTCCGGGACAGGGTTTGAAAAACTGTTTTTT. Protein sequence: CASSSGTGFEKLFF.

J is TRBJ2-2 and V is TRBV27; D not certain. Germline V gives CDR1 MNHEY, CDR2 SMNVEV (reference sequence). Between the trimmed V and J ends, which lost 2 bases and 5 bases, there was a span of 6 bases. This CDR3 spans 13 amino acids. In DNA, the CDR3 is TGTGCCAGCAGTTTACAAGAGACCGGGGAGCTGTTTTTT. As protein: CASSLQETGELFF.

The chain carries TRBV29-1 and TRBJ1-2; 10 positions agree with TRBD1. V gave up 7 bases and J gave up 2 bases; unmatched junction bases: 7. Germline-derived CDR1 and CDR2 are SQVTM and ANQGSEA. The CDR3 is 14 residues long. CDR3 coding DNA: TGCAGCGGCGAGGGACAGGGGATAAACTATGGCTACACCTTC. It encodes CSGEGQGINYGYTF.

The V gene is TRBV6-1, the J gene TRBJ1-1; tentative D call: TRBD1 (5 bases). The V gene lost 2 bases and the J gene lost 10 bases, with 17 bases spanning the gap. The V gene's germline CDR1 is MNHNS and CDR2 SASEGT. This CDR3 spans 14 amino acids. The CDR3 reads CASSELDGAGRAFF. CDR3 coding DNA: TGTGCCAGCAGTGAATTAGACGGGGCGGGACGAGCTTTCTTT.

The chain couples TRBV5-1 to TRBJ2-3; unclear D gene. The germline gives CDR1 SGHRS, CDR2 YFSETQ. The V and J ends lost 4 bases and 4 bases respectively, with 16 bases between them. This CDR3 is built from 15 residues. CDR3 sequence: CASSTGDSGPDTQYF. The CDR3 DNA is TGCGCCAGCAGCACGGGTGACTCCGGTCCAGATACGCAGTATTTT.

This chain links TRBV5-4 with TRBJ2-5; 10 positions agree with TRBD2. After removal of 0 bases from V and 4 bases from J, the junction contained 9 bases not matched to a gene. Germline-derived CDR1 and CDR2 are SGHNT and YYREEE (reference sequence). The CDR3 consists of 17 residues. CDR3 protein: CASSLGSRLAGGETQYF. CDR3 coding DNA: TGTGCCAGCAGCTTGGGGTCTCGGTTAGCGGGGGGAGAGACCCAGTACTTC.

V usage is TRBV4-2 and J usage is TRBJ2-1; D gene unclear. The CDR3 covers 14 residues. V dropped 5 bases and J dropped 3 bases, with 11 bases sitting between them. From germline, CDR1 is LGHNA and CDR2 YNFKEQ. The CDR3 sequence is CASSSRQFYNEQFF. The CDR3 DNA reads as TGTGCCAGCAGCTCTCGACAATTCTACAATGAGCAGTTCTTC.

This clone has just a few counts. V and J are TRBV18 and TRBJ1-1; TRBD1 matches 7 bases. The CDR3 runs 13 residues. The germline V gene has CDR1 KGHSH and CDR2 LQKENI. Trimming at V came to 3 bases and at J to 3 bases, leaving 1 base not matched to a gene. In DNA, the CDR3 is TGTGCCAGCTCACCCGACAGGGACACTGAAGCTTTCTTT. Protein sequence: CASSPDRDTEAFF.

The V call is TRBV12-5, the J call TRBJ1-1, with TRBD1 matching 10 bases. Germline V gives CDR1 LGHNT, CDR2 FRNRAP. This CDR3 is built from 14 residues. Unmatched junction bases numbered 1, after V lost 1 base and J lost 5 bases. DNA of the CDR3: TGTGCTAGTGGTTTGGGGACAGGGGGAACTGAAGCTTTCTTT. Its translation: CASGLGTGGTEAFF.

The chain links TRBV29-1 to TRBJ2-2; perhaps TRBD2 as D (5 bases). Trimming took off 6 bases at V and 4 bases at J, with 9 bases between the two ends. The germline CDR1 and CDR2 sequences are SQVTM and ANQGSEA. The CDR3 has 12 amino acids. In nucleotides, the CDR3 is TGCAGCGTGAGGGAGAGCACCGGGGAGCTGTTTTTT. Its translation: CSVRESTGELFF.

V usage is TRBV11-3 and J usage is TRBJ2-3; 9 bases line up with TRBD2. This CDR3 has 14 residues. Germline V CDR1 and CDR2: SGHNT, YENEEA. V trimming: 5 bases; J trimming: 6 bases; junction bases outside the gene matches: 6. CDR3 sequence (DNA): TGTGCCAGCAGCCCGATTAGCGGGAGCGATACGCAGTATTTT. This codes for CASSPISGSDTQYF.

Only a few counts were recorded for this clone. The chain couples TRBV7-2 to TRBJ2-1, with TRBD2 identical over 7 bases. Trimming at V came to 5 bases and at J to 0 bases, leaving 4 bases not matched to a gene. The CDR3 loop spans 15 amino acids. The germline CDR1 and CDR2 sequences are SGHTA and FQGNSA. CDR3 amino acids: CASSPASGSYNEQFF. CDR3 nucleotides: TGTGCCAGCAGCCCCGCTAGCGGCTCCTACAATGAGCAGTTCTTC.

The V gene is TRBV7-6, the J gene TRBJ2-5; 7 nucleotides align to TRBD2. V trimming: 5 bases; J trimming: 11 bases; junction bases outside the gene matches: 14. Germline values: CDR1 SGHVS, CDR2 FNYEAQ. The CDR3 totals 14 residues. CDR3 in DNA: TGTGCCAGCAGCGACCCCGCGGGGGTCCCACAGCAGTACTTC. Encoded protein: CASSDPAGVPQQYF.

For the CDR3, the DNA is TGTGCCAGCAGCGTTACAGGGGGCGCGGACACCATATATTTT. Protein product: CASSVTGGADTIYF. The chain is built from TRBV9 and TRBJ1-3, with 9 bases fitting TRBD1. Germline CDR1 reads SGDLS; CDR2 reads YYNGEE. The CDR3 runs to 14 residues. Unmatched junction bases numbered 5, after V lost 2 bases and J lost 8 bases.

The chain employs TRBV6-1 and TRBJ2-3; TRBD2 is a possible D gene (6 bases). The ends were cut back, 3 bases at V and 0 bases at J, with 13 bases in the middle. The CDR3 covers 16 residues. Germline CDR1 reads MNHNS; CDR2 reads SASEGT. The CDR3, as DNA: TGTGCCAGCAGTGACCTTGGGGGAGGAAGCACAGATACGCAGTATTTT. Encoded protein: CASSDLGGGSTDTQYF.

The genes are TRBV5-5 and TRBJ2-7, with D maybe TRBD2 (6 bases). The CDR3 runs 14 residues. Between the trimmed V and J ends, which lost 6 bases and 4 bases, there was a span of 17 bases. Germline assignment: CDR1 SGHKS and CDR2 YYEKEE (reference sequence). CDR3 coding DNA: TGTGCCAGCACCCTGGGCGGGGATCCATACGAGCAGTACTTC. This encodes CASTLGGDPYEQYF.

This sequence joins TRBV19 and TRBJ1-4, with 9 bases matching TRBD1. V shed 4 bases, J shed 8 bases, and the junction held 5 bases outside the gene matches. Germline V CDR1 and CDR2: LNHDA, SQIVND (reference sequence). The CDR3 extends over 14 amino acids. The CDR3 protein is CASSTGTGREKLFF. CDR3 sequence (DNA): TGTGCCAGTAGTACCGGGACAGGGCGGGAAAAACTGTTTTTT.

The chain links TRBV2 to TRBJ2-1, with 7 bases identical to TRBD1. The CDR3 is 11 residues long. The junction had 4 bases not matched to a gene; V was cut back by 5 bases and J by 12 bases. CDR1 and CDR2 (germline): SNHLY, FYNNEI. CDR3 sequence (DNA): TGTGCCAGCAGTTCCGGGACAGTGCAGTTCTTC. This gives the protein CASSSGTVQFF.

This chain joins TRBV28 and TRBJ1-2, with 8 bases aligning to TRBD1. Germline V gene sequence: CDR1 MDHEN, CDR2 SYDVKM. This CDR3 has 16 residues. Losses at the gene ends were 2 bases for V and 8 bases for J; bases not matched to a gene: 13. The CDR3 sequence: CASSLDIGAGGEGYTF. In nucleotides, the CDR3 is TGTGCCAGCAGTTTAGATATTGGGGCAGGGGGCGAGGGCTACACCTTC.

The gene calls are TRBV6-5 and TRBJ1-3, with TRBD1 as a possible D gene (6 bases). Germline V gives CDR1 MNHEY, CDR2 SVGAGI. This CDR3 spans 15 amino acids. The V and J ends lost 10 bases and 2 bases respectively, with 18 bases between them. CDR3 residues: CATALGAGAGNTIYF. CDR3 nucleotides: TGTGCCACCGCATTGGGGGCAGGGGCTGGAAACACCATATATTTT.

The rearrangement links TRBV6-5 to TRBJ2-1; D is perhaps TRBD1 (5 bases). The CDR3 spans 13 residues. CDR1 MNHEY and CDR2 SVGAGI come from the germline V gene. The V gene lost 8 bases and the J gene lost 5 bases, with 13 bases spanning the gap. The CDR3 DNA reads as TGTGCCAGCTCCAGGGTAGAGGACAATGAGCAGTTCTTC. This sequence encodes CASSRVEDNEQFF.

The chain links TRBV5-1 to TRBJ2-7; a weak D match, TRBD2 (7 bases). V was cut by 0 bases and J by 0 bases, with 10 bases left in between. This CDR3 comprises 15 residues. The V gene's germline CDR1 is SGHRS and CDR2 YFSETQ. The CDR3 nucleotides are TGCGCCAGCAGCTTGGAGGGGGGGACCTCCTACGAGCAGTACTTC. This codes for CASSLEGGTSYEQYF.

V usage is TRBV6-2 or TRBV6-3 and J usage is TRBJ2-5, with D possibly matching TRBD2 (5 bases). The CDR3 totals 16 residues. Germline lookup yields CDR1 MNHEY and CDR2 SVGEGT. V lost 5 bases and J lost 2, with 18 bases in between. The CDR3, as DNA: TGTGCCAGCAGTGATCCGACGGGGAAGGGACAAGAGACCCAGTACTTC. Its protein is CASSDPTGKGQETQYF.

The rearrangement joins TRBV18 to TRBJ2-1, with TRBD2 matching over 9 bases. Germline-derived CDR1 and CDR2 are KGHSH and LQKENI. The V and J ends lost 4 bases and 4 bases, in that order; junction bases with no gene match: 5. This CDR3 region has 15 residues. CDR3 nucleotides: TGTGCCAGCTCACAGACTAGCGGAGTATACAATGAGCAGTTCTTC. This codes for CASSQTSGVYNEQFF.